This is a list of T cell receptor beta chains from one sample in a study of a mutant IDH1 vaccine in newly diagnosed glioma. For these TCRs, the target antigens are not known. Sequenced by immunoSEQ multiplex PCR; TCRdb stores in-frame clones only, minus some. The sample contains just under 80,000 clones, roughly 91% of which appear only once. This material consisted of PBMCs, taken from a glioma patient whose treatment included an IDH1 peptide vaccine. Receptors originate from a woman between 50 and 59 years old with glioma. Each CDR3 is given with its conserved first and last residue. A D gene is named only where the DNA matches it firmly. Size values are once, few and many counts, or a class for expanded clones, and some rows have none.

size	V	J	D	DNA	CDR3
NA	TRBV6-1	TRBJ1-2	TRBD1	TGTGCCAGCAGTCCTACAGGGGGCTATGGCTACACCTTC	CASSPTGGYGYTF
NA	TRBV4-1	TRBJ2-3	NA	TGCGCCAGCAGCCTCTACCGAGGACCACCCACAGATACGCAGTATTTT	CASSLYRGPPTDTQYF
NA	TRBV6-5	TRBJ2-1	NA	TGTGCCAGCAGTTATAACGGCTACAATGAGCAGTTCTTC	CASSYNGYNEQFF
once	TRBV2	TRBJ2-1	NA	TGTGCCAGCACAGGAAATGAGCAGTTCTTC	CASTGNEQFF
NA	TRBV27	TRBJ2-1	NA	TGTGCCAGCAGCGTAGCGTTGAGCTCCTACAATGAGCAGTTCTTC	CASSVALSSYNEQFF
NA	TRBV2	TRBJ1-5	NA	TGTGCCAGCAGTGAAAGGGCTTCACAGTATAGCAATCAGCCCCAGCATTTT	CASSERASQYSNQPQHF
NA	TRBV19	TRBJ2-3	NA	TGTGCCATCATTATTGGGGATACGCAGTATTTT	CAIIIGDTQYF
NA	TRBV9	TRBJ2-5	NA	TGTGCCAGCAGCCCAACCCCCGGACAGCCCGGCAGAGAGACCCAGTACTTC	CASSPTPGQPGRETQYF
once	TRBV6-5	TRBJ2-1	NA	TGTGCCAGCAGGGAGACTGGCGGGCTTTTCGATGAGCAGTTCTTC	CASRETGGLFDEQFF
NA	TRBV5-1	TRBJ1-1	NA	TGCGCCAGCAGCGCCCAATCGAACACTGAAGCTTTCTTT	CASSAQSNTEAFF
once	TRBV27	TRBJ1-2	NA	TGTGCCAGCAGTTTAAGAACAGGGTCTGGCTACACCTTC	CASSLRTGSGYTF
NA	TRBV7-9	TRBJ2-3	TRBD1	TGTGCCAGCAGCTCCCTGGACAGGATGGGCACAGATACGCAGTATTTT	CASSSLDRMGTDTQYF
NA	TRBV5-8	TRBJ1-4	TRBD1	TGTGCCAGCAGCATTCAACACCGGGACAGCGTGTTTTTT	CASSIQHRDSVFF
once	TRBV28	TRBJ1-5	NA	TGTGCCAGCAGTTCAGGGTACAATCAGCCCCAGCATTTT	CASSSGYNQPQHF
NA	TRBV2	TRBJ2-7	TRBD2	TGTGCCAGCAGTGTAAGGACGGGAGGGCCGGGGGAGCAGTACTTC	CASSVRTGGPGEQYF
NA	TRBV10-1	TRBJ2-7	NA	TGCGCCAGCAGTGACCCGGCGGGCTTCGGTTCCTACGAGCAGTACTTC	CASSDPAGFGSYEQYF
NA	TRBV19	TRBJ2-7	TRBD2	TGTGCCAGTAGTGTCCCTAGCGGGAGCTCCTACGAGCAGTACTTC	CASSVPSGSSYEQYF
NA	TRBV18	TRBJ1-3	TRBD1	TGTGCCAGCTCATTTCCCGGGACAGAATTTAGCTCTGGAAACACCATATATTTT	CASSFPGTEFSSGNTIYF
NA	TRBV19	TRBJ1-5	NA	TGTGCCACTCTACAGGGTCCTTATCAGCCCCAGCATTTT	CATLQGPYQPQHF
few	TRBV27	TRBJ2-5	NA	TGTGCCAGCAGTTTCCGGCGGGATGGGGCCCAGTACTTC	CASSFRRDGAQYF
NA	TRBV6-6	TRBJ2-7	TRBD1	TGTGCCAGCAGTTATCAGGGGGCCTCCTACGAGCAGTACTTC	CASSYQGASYEQYF
NA	TRBV7-9	TRBJ2-2	TRBD2	TGTGCCAGCAGCTTAGCCGTAGCGGGCGGACGTCGAGCCGGGGAGCTGTTTTTT	CASSLAVAGGRRAGELFF
NA	TRBV10-1	TRBJ2-3	TRBD2	TGCGCCAGCAGTGAGACTAGCGGGGCTAGCACAGATACGCAGTATTTT	CASSETSGASTDTQYF
NA	TRBV28	TRBJ1-3	NA	TGTGCCAGCAGTCCCGCCGCAGGCCCTGGAAACACCATATATTTT	CASSPAAGPGNTIYF
NA	TRBV10-2	TRBJ2-1	NA	TGCGCCAGCAGCATTTTGGGGAGTGCCTACAATGAGCAGTTCTTC	CASSILGSAYNEQFF
NA	TRBV6-1	TRBJ1-1	NA	TGTGCCAGCAGTTGGGGACCAGGGAGAGGGGAAGGAGCTTTCTTT	CASSWGPGRGEGAFF
NA	TRBV5-1	TRBJ2-2	TRBD2	TGCGCCAGCAGCTTGGCCAAACTAGCGGTAAACACCGGGGAGCTGTTTTTT	CASSLAKLAVNTGELFF
NA	TRBV5-4	TRBJ2-7	TRBD2	TGTGCCAGCAGCTTGGGAGGGACTAGCGGTTACAAGCAGTACTTC	CASSLGGTSGYKQYF
NA	TRBV29-1	TRBJ1-1	TRBD1	TGCAGCGCCGGGACAGTGAACACTGAAGCTTTCTTT	CSAGTVNTEAFF
NA	TRBV5-1	TRBJ2-1	NA	TGCGCCAGCAGCTTGGTAGGTCTAGCAACCTACAATGAGCAGTTCTTC	CASSLVGLATYNEQFF
NA	TRBV7-3	TRBJ2-7	NA	TGTGCCAGCAGCGTCTCAGGGAGCTCCTACGAGCAGTACTTC	CASSVSGSSYEQYF
NA	TRBV19	TRBJ1-1	NA	TGTGCCAGTAGTGCATCAAGGAGGAACACTGAAGCTTTCTTT	CASSASRRNTEAFF
NA	TRBV5-3	TRBJ2-3	NA	TGTGCCAGAAGCTTGACACTTCTCAGCACAGATACGCAGTATTTT	CARSLTLLSTDTQYF